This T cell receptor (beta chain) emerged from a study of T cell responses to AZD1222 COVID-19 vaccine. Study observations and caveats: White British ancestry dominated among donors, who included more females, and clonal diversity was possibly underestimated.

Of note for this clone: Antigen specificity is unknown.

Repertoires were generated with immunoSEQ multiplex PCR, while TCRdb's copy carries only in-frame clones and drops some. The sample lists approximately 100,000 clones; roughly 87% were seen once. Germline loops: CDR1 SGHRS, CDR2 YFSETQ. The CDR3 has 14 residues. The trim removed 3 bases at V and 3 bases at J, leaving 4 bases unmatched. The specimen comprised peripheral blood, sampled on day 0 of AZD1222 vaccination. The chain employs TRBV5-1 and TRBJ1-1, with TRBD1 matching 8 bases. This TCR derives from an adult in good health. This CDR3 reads CASSYIQGDTEAFF. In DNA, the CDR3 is TGCGCCAGCAGCTACATACAGGGGGACACTGAAGCTTTCTTT.